This entry lists 22 T cell receptor beta chains sequenced from one sample in a study of beta chain features in type 1 diabetes. The study, taken as a whole, reports: Type 1 diabetes patients had moderately but significantly shorter TCRB CDR3s in all four CD4+ subsets.

The study reverse transcribed the entire isolated RNA, so it sequenced expressed TCRB transcripts. TCRdb keeps only in-frame clones here, not all; method: immunoSEQ multiplex PCR. The table has approximately 270,000 clones, approximately 14% seen once. These receptors are not linked to any known antigen. Sequenced: naive CD4+ T cells from blood. The receptors shown here come from a man between 25 and 39 years old with type 1 diabetes.

The chain couples TRBV28 to TRBJ2-1; 8 nucleotides align to TRBD2. This CDR3 is 15 amino acids long. V shed 0 bases, J shed 9 bases, and the junction held 7 bases outside the gene matches. The germline V gene encodes CDR1 MDHEN and CDR2 SYDVKM. CDR3: CASSLWAGLAGEQFF. As DNA, the CDR3 is TGTGCCAGCAGTTTATGGGCCGGACTAGCCGGTGAGCAGTTCTTC.

Only a few counts were recorded for this clone. At one end, the junction sequence differs from germline, possibly due to a read error. The chain carries TRBV29-1 and TRBJ2-1; 8 bases are a match to TRBD2. The CDR3 spans 14 residues. Per the germline V gene, CDR1 is SQVTM and CDR2 is ANQGSEA. The CDR3 nucleotides read TGCAGCGCTGAAGCGGGAGTGACTTACAATGAGCAGTTCTTC. This codes for CSAEAGVTYNEQFF.

The rearrangement joins TRBV2 to TRBJ2-7; weak D call: TRBD2 (6 bases). Trimming cost V 1 base and J 4 bases, with 11 bases left between them. The CDR3 length is 14 residues. Germline V gene sequence: CDR1 SNHLY, CDR2 FYNNEI. The chain's CDR3 is CASSEGRGDYEQYF. The CDR3, as DNA: TGTGCCAGCAGTGAAGGGCGGGGAGATTACGAGCAGTACTTC. The full variable domain, completed using reference TRBV2 and TRBJ2-7, is EPEVTQTPSHQVTQMGQEVILRCVPISNHLYFYWYRQILGQKVEFLVSFYNNEISEKSEIFDDQFSVERPDGSNFTLKIRSTKLEDSAMYFCASSEGRGDYEQYFGPGTRLTVT.

This clone was recorded a few times. This rearrangement joins TRBV29-1 to TRBJ1-1; the D gene is possibly TRBD1 (5 bases). Deletions cut 0 bases from V and 3 bases from J, with 11 bases between. Germline V gene lookup returns CDR1 SQVTM and CDR2 ANQGSEA. The CDR3 consists of 14 residues. CDR3 amino acids: CSVEDPGKDTEAFF. The DNA of the CDR3 is TGCAGCGTTGAAGATCCAGGGAAGGACACTGAAGCTTTCTTT.

This rearrangement joins TRBV7-2 to TRBJ2-7; D unresolved. Germline V gives CDR1 SGHTA, CDR2 FQGNSA. V lost 2 bases and J lost 2, with 13 bases in between. The CDR3 consists of 15 residues. CDR3 bases: TGTGCCAGCAGCTTACCCTTTGGCAGGACCTACGAGCAGTACTTC. This gives the protein CASSLPFGRTYEQYF.

V and J are TRBV25-1 and TRBJ1-2, with D maybe TRBD1 (5 bases). The CDR3 extends over 12 amino acids. Germline values: CDR1 MGHDK, CDR2 SYGVNS. The V and J ends lost 8 bases and 3 bases respectively, with 10 bases between them. CDR3 bases: TGTGCCAGCGGGGCGACAGACTATGGCTACACCTTC. Protein: CASGATDYGYTF.

The chain links TRBV11-3 to TRBJ2-1; 9 nucleotides align to TRBD2. The CDR3 length is 16 residues. The germline V gene has CDR1 SGHNT and CDR2 YENEEA. The J segment lost 2 bases and the V segment lost 5 bases, leaving 7 bases of the junction unmatched. This CDR3 reads CASSRIAGATYNEQFF. DNA for the CDR3: TGTGCCAGCAGCCGTATAGCGGGAGCGACCTACAATGAGCAGTTCTTC.

This clone was counted only a few times. J is TRBJ2-7 and V is TRBV7-2, with 12 bases identical to TRBD2. Trimming took 5 bases from V and 5 from J; bases not matched to a gene: 7. The germline V gene has CDR1 SGHTA and CDR2 FQGNSA. The CDR3 has 15 residues. As DNA, the CDR3 is TGTGCCAGCAGCCTGAGACTAGCGGGAGCTCACGAGCAGTACTTC. Translating it yields CASSLRLAGAHEQYF.

This clone has a handful of counts. V is TRBV29-1 and J is TRBJ2-5, with 7 nucleotides matching TRBD2. V was clipped by 3 bases and J by 2 bases; unmatched bases: 6. This CDR3 is built from 14 residues. Germline V gene data show CDR1 as SQVTM and CDR2 as ANQGSEA. The CDR3 spells CSVDRGGGQETQYF. CDR3 nucleotide sequence: TGCAGCGTTGATCGTGGGGGAGGGCAAGAGACCCAGTACTTC.

The sample holds a few counts of this clone. The CDR3 here is CASSLARGNYGYTF. The CDR3 DNA sequence: TGTGCCAGCAGCTTAGCCAGGGGGAACTATGGCTACACCTTC. This rearrangement joins TRBV7-2 to TRBJ1-2; 7 bases are shared with TRBD1. The CDR3 totals 14 residues. Germline V gene lookup returns CDR1 SGHTA and CDR2 FQGNSA. V shed 0 bases, J shed 2 bases, and the junction held 0 bases outside the gene matches. The variable domain in full, completed from reference TRBV7-2 and TRBJ1-2, reads GAGVSQSPSNKVTEKGKDVELRCDPISGHTALYWYRQSLGQGLEFLIYFQGNSAPDKSGLPSDRFSAERTGGSVSTLTIQRTQQEDSAVYLCASSLARGNYGYTFGSGTRLTVV.

The chain recombines TRBV7-3 with TRBJ2-3; D unclear. This CDR3 region has 15 residues. CDR1 and CDR2 from the germline V gene are SGHTA and FQGTGA. V lost 0 bases, J lost 0 bases, and 7 bases lay in between. The CDR3 DNA is TGTGCCAGCAGCTTAACCCTAACTAGCACAGATACGCAGTATTTT. Translating gives CASSLTLTSTDTQYF.

The rearrangement links TRBV13 to TRBJ1-2; no reliable D call. V dropped 6 bases and J dropped 1 base, with 12 bases sitting between them. The CDR3 sequence is 14 residues long. From germline, CDR1 is PRHDT and CDR2 FYEKMQ (reference sequence). CDR3 DNA sequence: TGTGCCAGCAGAAAAAGGACTAATAACTATGGCTACACCTTC. Translation gives CASRKRTNNYGYTF.

This clone appeared a few times. The gene calls are TRBV6-1 and TRBJ2-1; D gene unclear. This CDR3 comprises 13 residues. The V end was cut by 6 bases, the J end by 3 bases, with 9 bases between. Germline V gene sequence: CDR1 MNHNS, CDR2 SASEGT. The CDR3 DNA follows: TGTGCCAGCAGACAGAACCACTACAATGAGCAGTTCTTC. Encoded protein: CASRQNHYNEQFF.

This clone was found a few times. The CDR3 sequence is CASSSGVMNTEAFF. The CDR3 region has the DNA TGCGCCAGCAGTTCAGGGGTTATGAACACTGAAGCTTTCTTT. The rearrangement joins TRBV5-1 to TRBJ1-1, with D possibly TRBD1 on 6 matching bases. This CDR3 is built from 14 residues. The germline CDR1 and CDR2 sequences are SGHRS and YFSETQ. Trimming removed 5 bases from V and 0 bases from J, with 11 bases in between.

This clone was observed a handful of times. V is TRBV29-1 and J is TRBJ2-7; TRBD1 matches 8 bases. Per the germline V gene, CDR1 is SQVTM and CDR2 is ANQGSEA. The CDR3 extends over 13 amino acids. Trimming took 6 bases from V and 0 from J; bases not matched to a gene: 4. The CDR3 bases are TGCAGCGTGATTACAGGGGGCTCCTACGAGCAGTACTTC. This encodes CSVITGGSYEQYF.

The chain links TRBV10-3 to TRBJ1-2; 7 bases fit TRBD1. This CDR3 comprises 16 residues. Germline V gene data show CDR1 as ENHRY and CDR2 as SYGVKD. J lost 2 bases, V lost 0 bases, and 6 bases had no gene match. The CDR3 spells CAISESGTDSNYGYTF. CDR3 DNA sequence: TGTGCCATCAGTGAGTCCGGGACAGATTCGAACTATGGCTACACCTTC.

This clone has a handful of counts. The V gene is TRBV30, the J gene TRBJ2-5; no reliable D call. This CDR3 spans 11 amino acids. The ends were cut back, 2 bases at V and 5 bases at J, with 6 bases in the middle. The V gene's germline CDR1 is GTSNPN and CDR2 SVGIG (reference sequence). The DNA of the CDR3 is TGTGCCTGGAGTTTCCGGGAGACCCAGTACTTC. Protein sequence: CAWSFRETQYF.

This clone was counted a few times. V is TRBV25-1 and J is TRBJ2-5; no reliable D call. This CDR3 has 13 residues. The germline CDR1 and CDR2 sequences are MGHDK and SYGVNS. Trimming removed 5 bases at V and 7 bases at J, with 14 bases between. CDR3 nucleotide sequence: TGTGCCAGCAGTAATGGCCCCTCGGGGACCCAGTACTTC. Amino acid sequence: CASSNGPSGTQYF.

This clone was counted a few times. J is TRBJ1-2 and V is TRBV19, with D maybe TRBD1 (6 bases). The CDR3 runs 14 residues. The germline V and J ends were trimmed by 10 bases and 3 bases, with 18 bases remaining between them. The germline V gene encodes CDR1 LNHDA and CDR2 SQIVND (reference sequence). The CDR3 sequence is CATSRTVGDYGYTF. The CDR3 nucleotides read TGTGCCACCTCACGGACAGTTGGGGACTATGGCTACACCTTC. Full variable domain (missing parts from reference TRBV19 and TRBJ1-2): DGGITQSPKYLFRKEGQNVTLSCEQNLNHDAMYWYRQDPGQGLRLIYYSQIVNDFQKGDIAEGYSVSREKKESFPLTVTSAQKNPTAFYLCATSRTVGDYGYTFGSGTRLTVV.

V gene TRBV28 combines with J gene TRBJ2-3; no definite D call. Germline assignment: CDR1 MDHEN and CDR2 SYDVKM. V was pared by 10 bases and J by 0 bases, with 14 bases between. This CDR3 contains 14 residues. CDR3 amino acids: CATSTTTSTDTQYF. As DNA, the CDR3 is TGTGCCACCTCAACTACCACTAGCACAGATACGCAGTATTTT.

The rearrangement links TRBV5-4 to TRBJ1-1; 7 nucleotides agree with TRBD1. Trimming cost V 3 bases and J 4 bases; bases outside gene matches: 0. Looked up from germline, CDR1 is SGHNT and CDR2 is YYREEE (reference sequence). This CDR3 comprises 12 residues. CDR3 residues: CASSWDSTEAFF. The CDR3 DNA reads as TGTGCCAGCAGCTGGGACAGCACTGAAGCTTTCTTT.

The rearrangement uses TRBV5-1 and TRBJ2-7; 7 nucleotides match TRBD1. From germline, CDR1 is SGHRS and CDR2 YFSETQ. The CDR3 is 16 residues long. The V and J ends lost 3 bases and 4 bases, in that order; junction bases with no gene match: 13. The CDR3 protein is CASSSATGITTYEQYF. For the CDR3, the DNA is TGCGCCAGCAGCTCCGCGACAGGGATAACGACGTACGAGCAGTACTTC.